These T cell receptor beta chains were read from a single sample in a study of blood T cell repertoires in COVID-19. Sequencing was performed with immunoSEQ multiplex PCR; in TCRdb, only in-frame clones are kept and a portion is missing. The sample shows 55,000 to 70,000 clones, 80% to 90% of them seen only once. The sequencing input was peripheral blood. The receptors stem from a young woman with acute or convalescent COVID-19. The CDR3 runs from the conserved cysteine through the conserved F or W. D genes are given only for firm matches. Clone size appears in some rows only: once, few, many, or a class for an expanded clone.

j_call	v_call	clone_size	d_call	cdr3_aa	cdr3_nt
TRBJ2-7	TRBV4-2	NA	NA	CASSQDQGLIEQYF	TGTGCCAGCAGCCAAGATCAGGGCCTTATAGAGCAGTACTTC
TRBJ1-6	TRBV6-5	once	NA	CASSYSARALESPLHF	TGTGCCAGCAGTTACTCCGCCAGGGCTTTAGAGTCACCCCTCCACTTT
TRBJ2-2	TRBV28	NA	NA	CASSLFRGASGELFF	TGTGCCAGCAGTTTATTCCGGGGGGCGTCCGGGGAGCTGTTTTTT
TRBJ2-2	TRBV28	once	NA	CASFPTNTGELFF	TGTGCCAGCTTCCCCACGAACACCGGGGAGCTGTTTTTT
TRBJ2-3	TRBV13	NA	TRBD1	CASSSRDSSTDTQYF	TGTGCCAGCAGCTCCCGGGACAGCTCCACAGATACGCAGTATTTT
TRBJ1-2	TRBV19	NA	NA	CASSSSLGGSYGYTF	TGTGCCAGTAGTTCATCCTTAGGAGGTTCCTATGGCTACACCTTC
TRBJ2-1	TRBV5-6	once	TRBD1	CASSSLIRQGSYNEQFF	TGTGCCAGCAGCTCCCTGATTCGACAGGGCTCCTACAATGAGCAGTTCTTC
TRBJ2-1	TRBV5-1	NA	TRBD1	CASSPQPGTGERGEQFF	TGCGCCAGCAGCCCCCAACCCGGGACAGGGGAAAGGGGGGAGCAGTTCTTC
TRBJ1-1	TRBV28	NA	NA	CASLPADRNTEAFF	TGTGCCAGCCTCCCCGCCGACAGGAACACTGAAGCTTTCTTT
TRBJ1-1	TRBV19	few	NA	CASSIAGRSAFF	TGTGCCAGTAGTATCGCTGGTCGGTCAGCTTTCTTT
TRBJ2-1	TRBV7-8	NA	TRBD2	CASSLRERGGTYNEQFF	TGTGCCAGCAGCTTGAGGGAGCGGGGGGGCACCTACAATGAGCAGTTCTTC
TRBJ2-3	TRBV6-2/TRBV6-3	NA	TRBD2	CASGPAGRGTDTQYF	TGTGCCAGCGGCCCAGCGGGGCGGGGCACAGATACGCAGTATTTT
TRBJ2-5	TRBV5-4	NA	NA	CASSRGGQRIKETQYF	TGTGCCAGCAGCCGAGGAGGCCAGAGGATTAAAGAGACCCAGTACTTC
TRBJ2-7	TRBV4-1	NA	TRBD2	CASSPTAGTSGHEQYF	TGCGCCAGCAGCCCCACGGCCGGGACTAGCGGTCACGAGCAGTACTTC
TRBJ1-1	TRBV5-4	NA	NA	CASSFGREAFF	TGTGCCAGCAGCTTCGGTCGGGAAGCTTTCTTT
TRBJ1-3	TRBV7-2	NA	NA	CASSLAGQISGNTIYF	TGTGCCAGCAGCTTAGCTGGGCAGATTTCTGGAAACACCATATATTTT
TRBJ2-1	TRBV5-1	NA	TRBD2	CASSLKAGSPYNEQFF	TGCGCCAGCAGCTTGAAAGCGGGGTCCCCCTACAATGAGCAGTTCTTC
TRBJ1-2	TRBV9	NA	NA	CASSVGQIHGYTF	TGTGCCAGCAGCGTAGGACAGATACACGGCTACACCTTC
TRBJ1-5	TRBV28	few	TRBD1	CASSSRQGVEPQHF	TGTGCCAGCAGTTCAAGACAGGGGGTAGAGCCCCAGCATTTT
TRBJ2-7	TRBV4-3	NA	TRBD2	CASSQVALAELSHEQYF	TGCGCCAGCAGCCAAGTAGCACTAGCGGAGTTAAGCCACGAGCAGTACTTC
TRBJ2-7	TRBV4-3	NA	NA	CASSQEQGTSYEQYF	TGCGCCAGCAGCCAAGAACAGGGGACTTCCTACGAGCAGTACTTC
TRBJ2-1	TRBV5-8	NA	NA	CASSLTRQALHEQFF	TGTGCCAGCAGCCTAACTAGACAGGCCCTACATGAGCAGTTCTTC
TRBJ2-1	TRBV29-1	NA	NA	CSVEGPLRIYNEQFF	TGCAGCGTTGAAGGTCCTCTGCGGATATACAATGAGCAGTTCTTC
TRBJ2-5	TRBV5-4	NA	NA	CASSTTGSETQYF	TGTGCCAGCAGCACCACAGGGAGCGAGACCCAGTACTTC
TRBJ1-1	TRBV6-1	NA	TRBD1	CASSEHRGAGEAFF	TGTGCCAGCAGTGAACACAGGGGGGCGGGTGAAGCTTTCTTT
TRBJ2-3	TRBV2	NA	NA	CASTTRNPGDTQYF	TGTGCCAGCACCACTAGGAACCCCGGGGATACGCAGTATTTT
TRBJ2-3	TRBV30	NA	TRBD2	CAWGKRGGRRSTDTQYF	TGTGCCTGGGGCAAGCGGGGGGGCCGACGTAGCACAGATACGCAGTATTTT
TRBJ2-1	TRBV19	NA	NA	CASSIWGLDEQFF	TGTGCCAGTAGTATTTGGGGGCTCGATGAGCAGTTCTTC
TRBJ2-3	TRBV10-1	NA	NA	CASSESRSTDTQYF	TGCGCCAGCAGTGAGTCTAGAAGCACAGATACGCAGTATTTT
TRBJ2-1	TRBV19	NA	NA	CASNFSGEQFF	TGTGCCAGTAACTTTAGCGGTGAGCAGTTCTTC
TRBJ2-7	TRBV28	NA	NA	CASSLDRINEQYF	TGTGCCAGCAGCCTCGACAGGATCAACGAGCAGTACTTC
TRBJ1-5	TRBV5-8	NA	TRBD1	CASSSPGTGGQPQHF	TGTGCCAGCAGCTCCCCGGGGACAGGGGGTCAGCCCCAGCATTTT
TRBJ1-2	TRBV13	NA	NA	CASSPGVGRVHGYTF	TGTGCCAGCAGCCCGGGGGTAGGCAGGGTTCATGGCTACACCTTC
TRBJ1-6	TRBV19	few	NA	CARPSRRGNSPLHF	TGTGCCAGGCCTTCGAGAAGGGGTAATTCACCCCTCCACTTT
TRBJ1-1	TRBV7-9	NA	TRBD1	CASRTTGVAEAFF	TGTGCCAGCAGGACGACAGGGGTCGCTGAAGCTTTCTTT
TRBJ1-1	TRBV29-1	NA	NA	CSVPRGETEAFF	TGCAGCGTTCCCCGGGGGGAGACTGAAGCTTTCTTT
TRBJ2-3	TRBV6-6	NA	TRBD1	CASSGQIYTDTQYF	TGTGCCAGTTCGGGACAGATCTACACAGATACGCAGTATTTT
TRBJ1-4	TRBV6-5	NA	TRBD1	CASRPQGAEKLFF	TGTGCCAGCAGGCCCCAGGGGGCGGAAAAACTGTTTTTT
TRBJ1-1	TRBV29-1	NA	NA	CSVYTAVPLQAFF	TGCAGCGTGTACACAGCGGTCCCGCTTCAGGCTTTCTTT
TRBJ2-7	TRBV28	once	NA	CASSLSGDTKHYEQYF	TGTGCCAGCAGTTTAAGCGGAGATACGAAGCACTACGAGCAGTACTTC
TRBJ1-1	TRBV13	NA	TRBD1	CASSLVGQGANTEAFF	TGTGCCAGCAGCTTAGTAGGACAGGGGGCGAACACTGAAGCTTTCTTT
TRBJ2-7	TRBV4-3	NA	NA	CASSQVQGSGSYEQYF	TGCGCCAGCAGCCAAGTCCAGGGCTCGGGTTCCTACGAGCAGTACTTC